The sample holds a few counts of the clone carrying this TCR beta chain. Its specificity is unknown. CDR3 size: 17 residues. V was shortened by 6 bases and J by 1 base, with 22 bases between the two germline ends. Germline CDR1 and CDR2: DFQATT and SNEGSKA (reference sequence). The authors produced TCR alpha and TCR beta cDNA libraries with sample barcodes and UMIs by 5'RACE using constant-segment primers. TCRdb reanalysed the 5' RACE reads using MiXCR and keeps one entry per CDR3 protein. Here the sample spans roughly 550,000 distinct CDR3 sequences, around 21% being singletons. The data derive from a study of T-cell memory formation after mild COVID-19. Study conclusions and caveats: Clones that got smaller from day 15 to 85 had even CD4/CD8, while clones growing later tipped toward CD4+. Cross-reactive memory apparently joined, as some responding clones appeared in pre-infection memory. Among contracting clones, CD4+ were mainly CM/EM and CD8+ enriched in EMRA.

This TCR was recovered from an adult woman who had mild COVID-19 (a few samples of this study predate the infection). Cell type and time point are not known. The sequenced sample was PBMCs or a T cell subset sorted from them (not recorded which). The rearrangement links TRBV20-1 to TRBJ2-1, with a possible D match to TRBD1 (5 bases). The CDR3, as DNA: TGCAGTGCAAGACAGCTGATTCCCCTTACTTCCTACAATGAGCAGTTCTTC. This gives the protein CSARQLIPLTSYNEQFF.